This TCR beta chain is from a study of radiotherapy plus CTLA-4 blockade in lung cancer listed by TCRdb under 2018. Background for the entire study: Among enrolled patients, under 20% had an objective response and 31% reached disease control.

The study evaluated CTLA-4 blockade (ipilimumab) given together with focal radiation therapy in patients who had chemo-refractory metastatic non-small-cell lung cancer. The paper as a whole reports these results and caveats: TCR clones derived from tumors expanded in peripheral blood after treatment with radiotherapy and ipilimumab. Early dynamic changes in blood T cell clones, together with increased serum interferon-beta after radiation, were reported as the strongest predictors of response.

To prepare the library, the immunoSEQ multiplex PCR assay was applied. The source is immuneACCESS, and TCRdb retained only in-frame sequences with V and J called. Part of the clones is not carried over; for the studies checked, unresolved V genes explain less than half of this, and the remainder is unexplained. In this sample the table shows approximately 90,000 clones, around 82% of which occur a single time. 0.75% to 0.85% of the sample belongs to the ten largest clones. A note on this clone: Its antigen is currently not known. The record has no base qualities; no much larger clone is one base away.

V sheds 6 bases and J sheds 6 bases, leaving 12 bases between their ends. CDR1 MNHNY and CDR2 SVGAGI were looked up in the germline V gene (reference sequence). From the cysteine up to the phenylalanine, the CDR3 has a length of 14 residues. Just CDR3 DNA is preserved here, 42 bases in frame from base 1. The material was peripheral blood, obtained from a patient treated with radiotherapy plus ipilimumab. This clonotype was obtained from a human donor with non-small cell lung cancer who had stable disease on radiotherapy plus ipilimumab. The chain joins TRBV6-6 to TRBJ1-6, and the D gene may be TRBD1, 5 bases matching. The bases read TGTGCCAGCAGCACCGGGGCCAGTAATTCACCCCTCCACTTT. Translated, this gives CASSTGASNSPLHF.